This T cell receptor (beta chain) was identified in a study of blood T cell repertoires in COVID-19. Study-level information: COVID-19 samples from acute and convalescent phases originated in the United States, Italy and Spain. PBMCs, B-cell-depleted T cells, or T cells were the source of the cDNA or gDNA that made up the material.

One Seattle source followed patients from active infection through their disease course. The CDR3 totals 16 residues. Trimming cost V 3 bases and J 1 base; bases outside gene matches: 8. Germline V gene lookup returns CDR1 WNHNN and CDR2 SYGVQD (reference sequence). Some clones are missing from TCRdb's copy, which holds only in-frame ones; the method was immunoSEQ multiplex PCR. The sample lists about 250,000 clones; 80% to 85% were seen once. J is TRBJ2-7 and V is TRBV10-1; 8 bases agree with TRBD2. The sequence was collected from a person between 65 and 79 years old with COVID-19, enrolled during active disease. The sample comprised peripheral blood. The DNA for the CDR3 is TGCGCCAGCAGTGAAGGCGGGGGGATCTCTTCCTACGAGCAGTACTTC. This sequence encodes CASSEGGGISSYEQYF.